What follows are 32 T cell receptor beta chains derived from one specimen sequenced in a study of blood T cell repertoires in COVID-19. Sequencing was performed with immunoSEQ multiplex PCR; in TCRdb, only in-frame clones are kept and a portion is missing. The repertoire includes 110,000 to 150,000 clones, around 73% of them detected once, and approximately 6% sits in the top ten. Sequenced material: PBMCs or T cells enriched from blood (not recorded which). The receptors stem from a woman aged 45-65 years who had recovered from COVID-19.

The genes are TRBV4-1 and TRBJ2-4; 11 bases are shared with TRBD1. The CDR3 is made up of 18 amino acids. The V segment lost 0 bases and the J segment 5 bases; nucleotides outside the gene matches: 9. Germline V CDR1 and CDR2: MGHRA, YSYEKL. The CDR3 loop reads CASSQDLSRTGGENIQYF. CDR3 coding DNA: TGCGCCAGCAGCCAAGATCTTTCCCGGACAGGGGGCGAAAACATTCAGTACTTC.

The rearrangement links TRBV5-1 to TRBJ1-1; possible D gene TRBD1, 5 bases. The CDR3 is 14 amino acids. Germline lookup yields CDR1 SGHRS and CDR2 YFSETQ. V lost 0 bases and J lost 1, with 7 bases in between. CDR3 sequence: CASSLAGQNTEAFF. In DNA form, the CDR3 reads TGCGCCAGCAGCTTGGCCGGACAGAACACTGAAGCTTTCTTT.

CDR3 residues: CASSTDRKVQFF. The CDR3 coding sequence is TGTGCCAGCAGCACGGACAGGAAGGTGCAGTTCTTC. The V call is TRBV12-3 or TRBV12-4, the J call TRBJ2-1; TRBD1 aligns across 7 bases. J was trimmed by 12 bases and V by 6 bases; bases with no gene match: 8. This CDR3 spans 12 amino acids.

The chain joins TRBV7-2 to TRBJ1-1; possible D gene TRBD1, 5 bases. V lost 2 bases to trimming and J lost 8 bases, with 6 bases between them. This CDR3 region has 11 residues. CDR1 and CDR2 (germline): SGHTA, FQGNSA. The CDR3 sequence: CASSLRQEAFF. In DNA, the CDR3 is TGTGCCAGCAGCTTAAGACAGGAAGCTTTCTTT.

This clone was seen a single time. The chain couples TRBV19 to TRBJ2-7; 9 bases line up with TRBD1. The CDR3 length is 16 residues. CDR1 and CDR2 (germline): LNHDA, SQIVND (reference sequence). Trimming cost V 3 bases and J 5 bases; bases outside gene matches: 11. CDR3 sequence reads: CASSMARRTGVHEQYF. In DNA, the CDR3 is TGTGCCAGTAGTATGGCTCGGAGGACAGGGGTCCACGAGCAGTACTTC.

The chain joins TRBV19 to TRBJ1-5; perhaps TRBD1 as D (6 bases). V was cut by 8 bases and J by 1 base, with 9 bases left in between. CDR3 size: 13 residues. Germline V gives CDR1 LNHDA, CDR2 SQIVND (reference sequence). The CDR3 reads CASGTLSNQPQHF. The CDR3 DNA is TGTGCCAGTGGGACACTCAGCAATCAGCCCCAGCATTTT.

The chain uses TRBV28 and TRBJ1-5; 8 nucleotides match TRBD1. Germline V gives CDR1 MDHEN, CDR2 SYDVKM. After removal of 6 bases from V and 4 bases from J, the junction contained 8 bases not matched to a gene. The CDR3 runs 15 residues. This CDR3 reads CASSPGTGLNQPQHF. The CDR3 region has the DNA TGTGCCAGCAGCCCTGGGACAGGTCTAAATCAGCCCCAGCATTTT.

The chain employs TRBV20-1 and TRBJ2-4, with no clear D. V lost 3 bases to trimming and J lost 0 bases, with 6 bases between them. CDR1 and CDR2 from the germline V gene are DFQATT and SNEGSKA (reference sequence). This CDR3 comprises 13 residues. The DNA for the CDR3 is TGCAGTGCTAGTCAAATAGCCAAAAACATTCAGTACTTC. Translation: CSASQIAKNIQYF.

The chain joins TRBV18 to TRBJ2-5, with 9 bases identical to TRBD1. The V gene end was trimmed by 6 bases and the J gene end by 5 bases; junction bases not matched to a gene: 7. The CDR3 runs to 14 residues. In germline, CDR1 is KGHSH, CDR2 LQKENI. CDR3 in amino acids: CASSLRTGAETQYF. The DNA of the CDR3 is TGTGCCAGCTCCCTACGGACAGGGGCCGAGACCCAGTACTTC.

CDR3 sequence (DNA): TGTGCCAGCAGTGATGAGATGGGGGCCGATCAGCCCCAGCATTTT. This encodes CASSDEMGADQPQHF. The V gene is TRBV2, the J gene TRBJ1-5, with a possible D match to TRBD1 (6 bases). The CDR3 covers 15 residues. Looked up from germline, CDR1 is SNHLY and CDR2 is FYNNEI. V lost 3 bases and J lost 5, with 14 bases in between.

This chain uses TRBV28 with TRBJ2-3; D might be TRBD2 (6 bases). CDR3 length: 15 amino acids. V lost 3 bases to trimming and J lost 2 bases, with 12 bases between them. Germline V gene lookup returns CDR1 MDHEN and CDR2 SYDVKM. The CDR3 sequence is CASSLIADNTDTQYF. The CDR3 coding sequence is TGTGCCAGCAGTTTGATAGCGGACAACACAGATACGCAGTATTTT.

The rearrangement links TRBV19 to TRBJ1-1, with D unresolved. The germline V gene has CDR1 LNHDA and CDR2 SQIVND (reference sequence). V lost 6 bases and J lost 1, with 9 bases in between. This CDR3 contains 13 residues. The CDR3 reads CASSISQNTEAFF. The DNA of the CDR3 is TGTGCCAGTAGCATATCCCAGAACACTGAAGCTTTCTTT.

V usage is TRBV7-6 and J usage is TRBJ2-2; 13 bases are shared with TRBD2. Trimming at V came to 5 bases and at J to 1 base, leaving 13 bases not matched to a gene. Germline V lookup: CDR1 SGHVS, CDR2 FNYEAQ. The CDR3 is 20 residues long. Written as DNA, the CDR3 is TGTGCCAGCAGCATTACCGGGACTAGCGGGGCCAGGGGGAACACCGGGGAGCTGTTTTTT. It codes for CASSITGTSGARGNTGELFF.

The chain joins TRBV5-5 to TRBJ2-1; 10 positions match TRBD1. Losses at the gene ends were 4 bases for V and 7 bases for J; bases not matched to a gene: 8. Germline lookup yields CDR1 SGHKS and CDR2 YYEKEE (reference sequence). The CDR3 length is 15 residues. The CDR3 DNA reads as TGTGCCAGCAGCATCGGATGGACAGGGGGTAATGAGCAGTTCTTC. This encodes CASSIGWTGGNEQFF.

The chain couples TRBV6-4 to TRBJ2-2; tentative D call: TRBD1 (5 bases). Germline values: CDR1 MRHNA, CDR2 SNTAGT. V was pared by 6 bases and J by 7 bases, with 18 bases between. The CDR3 contains 15 residues. DNA of the CDR3: TGTGCCAGCAGCGCTTCGGCAGGGTCTGACGGGGAGCTGTTTTTT. Encoded protein: CASSASAGSDGELFF.

This clone appeared a few times. J is TRBJ2-4 and V is TRBV18; 12 bases line up with TRBD1. The CDR3 contains 15 residues. J gave up 6 bases and V 6 bases, and 6 bases lay outside the gene matches. The V gene's germline CDR1 is KGHSH and CDR2 LQKENI. The CDR3 sequence is CASSPGTGGLNIQYF. The CDR3 coding sequence is TGTGCCAGCTCGCCCGGGACAGGGGGCCTAAACATTCAGTACTTC.

About this clone: The junction shows a germline mismatch at one end, possibly a read error. The V and J genes are TRBV12-3 or TRBV12-4 and TRBJ1-1, with D perhaps matching TRBD1 (5 bases). The CDR3 is 12 amino acids. CDR3 coding DNA: TGTGCCAGCAGTCCCCGAGATGGACACCATCTTTTT. It is translated as CASSPRDGHHLF.

This clone was counted a few times. V gene TRBV27 combines with J gene TRBJ1-3; possibly TRBD1 for D (6 bases). Germline CDR1 is MNHEY and CDR2 is SMNVEV (reference sequence). Trimming cost V 7 bases and J 0 bases, with 16 bases left between them. The CDR3 is 16 residues long. CDR3 loop: CASTRGGLLSGNTIYF. As DNA, the CDR3 is TGTGCCAGCACAAGGGGGGGCTTACTCTCTGGAAACACCATATATTTT.

This clone was found a few times. The V gene is TRBV5-4, the J gene TRBJ1-6; a possible D gene is TRBD1 (5 bases). The CDR3 is 13 amino acids. The germline CDR1 and CDR2 sequences are SGHNT and YYREEE (reference sequence). V dropped 4 bases and J dropped 7 bases, with 9 bases sitting between them. CDR3 in amino acids: CASSPEGNSPLHF. The CDR3 nucleotides read TGTGCCAGCAGCCCGGAGGGGAATTCACCCCTCCACTTT.

This clone appeared a single time. The chain recombines TRBV5-1 with TRBJ1-1; 9 bases fit TRBD1. Germline V gives CDR1 SGHRS, CDR2 YFSETQ. The trim removed 2 bases at V and 1 base at J, leaving 6 bases unmatched. This CDR3 has 16 amino acids. CDR3 residues: CASSLGQGSANTEAFF. In DNA form, the CDR3 reads TGCGCCAGCAGCTTAGGACAGGGGTCGGCGAACACTGAAGCTTTCTTT.

As DNA, the CDR3 is TGCGCCAGTCACCGCAGTGGGGCTGGGAACACTGAAGCTTTCTTT. Translated, it gives CASHRSGAGNTEAFF. The V gene is TRBV5-1, the J gene TRBJ1-1; weak D call: TRBD1 (5 bases). The CDR3 sequence is 15 residues long. V was cut by 8 bases and J by 1 base, with 18 bases left in between. The germline CDR1 and CDR2 sequences are SGHRS and YFSETQ.

This clone occurred once. The rearrangement links TRBV6-5 to TRBJ1-1; D not certain. Trimming shortened V by 7 bases and J by 3 bases, and 12 bases separated the two germline ends. There are 13 residues in the CDR3. CDR1 MNHEY and CDR2 SVGAGI come from the germline V gene. The CDR3 bases are TGTGCCAGCAACCTAGCAGTCGACACTGAAGCTTTCTTT. Translated: CASNLAVDTEAFF.

The chain uses TRBV7-7 and TRBJ2-7; the D gene is possibly TRBD1 (7 bases). The CDR3 length is 15 residues. Germline CDR1 SSHAT, CDR2 FNYEAQ (reference sequence). V was shortened by 6 bases and J by 1 base, with 16 bases between the two germline ends. The CDR3 loop is CASRSTGRSSYEQYF. The CDR3 DNA sequence: TGTGCCAGCAGATCGACAGGGAGGAGTTCCTACGAGCAGTACTTC.

This rearrangement joins TRBV5-1 to TRBJ1-6; weak D call: TRBD1 (6 bases). In germline, CDR1 is SGHRS, CDR2 YFSETQ. Trimming pared 4 bases from V and 6 bases from J, leaving 14 bases between. This CDR3 comprises 15 residues. CDR3 in DNA: TGCGCCAGCAGCAGGAGCAGGGGTAGTAATTCACCCCTCCACTTT. Translation: CASSRSRGSNSPLHF.

The rearrangement uses TRBV10-1 and TRBJ2-2, with a tentative D call TRBD2 (6 bases). Germline V gene data show CDR1 as WNHNN and CDR2 as SYGVQD (reference sequence). Between the trimmed V and J ends, which lost 3 bases and 3 bases, there was a span of 11 bases. This CDR3 is built from 15 residues. The CDR3 DNA reads as TGCGCCAGCAGTGAAGGAGGGGACTACACCGGGGAGCTGTTTTTT. Translating it yields CASSEGGDYTGELFF.

J is TRBJ1-6 and V is TRBV3-1 (or the pseudogene TRBV3-2), with 9 bases identical to TRBD1. Germline V gene sequence: CDR1 LGHDT, CDR2 YNNKEL (reference sequence). The CDR3 length is 14 residues. After removal of 6 bases from V and 10 bases from J, the junction contained 7 bases not matched to a gene. CDR3 in amino acids: CASRDGTGLSPLHF. CDR3 in DNA: TGTGCCAGCAGAGACGGGACAGGGTTATCACCCCTCCACTTT.

This clone was observed a single time. For the CDR3, the DNA is TGTGCCAGCAGCCCAAAAGGGGTCCAGTCAGATACGCAGTATTTT. This codes for CASSPKGVQSDTQYF. The gene calls are TRBV9 and TRBJ2-3, with D tentatively TRBD1 (5 bases). The V end was cut by 4 bases, the J end by 4 bases, with 16 bases between. The CDR3 is 15 residues long. CDR1 and CDR2 from the germline V gene are SGDLS and YYNGEE.

The gene calls are TRBV12-3 or TRBV12-4 and TRBJ1-1; D might be TRBD1 (5 bases). The V end lost 7 bases, the J end lost 3 bases, and 12 bases lay between the germline ends. The CDR3 has 13 residues. The CDR3 DNA sequence: TGTGCCAGCAAGATGACAGTCTACACTGAAGCTTTCTTT. Translated: CASKMTVYTEAFF.

CDR3: CASSEGGYYEQYF. The CDR3 DNA is TGTGCCAGCAGTGAAGGGGGCTACTACGAGCAGTACTTC. The chain has TRBV2 and TRBJ2-7; possible D gene TRBD1, 5 bases. The CDR3 loop spans 13 amino acids. The germline V and J ends were trimmed by 1 base and 3 bases, with 7 bases remaining between them. Germline lookup yields CDR1 SNHLY and CDR2 FYNNEI.

The chain links TRBV20-1 to TRBJ2-3; perhaps TRBD2 as D (6 bases). Germline V CDR1 and CDR2: DFQATT, SNEGSKA (reference sequence). The CDR3 has 14 amino acids. Trimming pared 3 bases from V and 0 bases from J, leaving 10 bases between. CDR3 in DNA: TGCAGTGCTAGTCGGGACTCCAGCACAGATACGCAGTATTTT. Amino acid sequence: CSASRDSSTDTQYF.

The rearrangement joins TRBV9 to TRBJ2-5, with a possible D match to TRBD2 (6 bases). V lost 0 bases and J lost 9, with 12 bases in between. From germline, CDR1 is SGDLS and CDR2 YYNGEE. The CDR3 extends over 13 amino acids. DNA of the CDR3: TGTGCCAGCAGCGTAGGAGGGCCGGGGGCCCAGTACTTC. Translated: CASSVGGPGAQYF.

This clone was observed a single time. The rearrangement uses TRBV2 and TRBJ1-2; the D gene is possibly TRBD1 (5 bases). V lost 2 bases and J lost 4, with 11 bases in between. The CDR3 has 14 residues. Per germline, CDR1 SNHLY and CDR2 FYNNEI. CDR3 in DNA: TGTGCCAGCAGTGAACAGGGTAGGATCTATGGCTACACCTTC. Translating it yields CASSEQGRIYGYTF.